The T cell receptor (beta chain) under discussion was sequenced for a study of neurological immune-mediated disorders. Study-level points and caveats: Private repertoires in all groups were suggested by the finding that expanded clones across subjects shared no CDR3 amino acid sequences.

This clonotype was counted ten times or more. The target antigen is unknown. V lost 6 bases to trimming and J lost 1 base; unmatched junction nucleotides: 7. There are 14 residues in the CDR3. Germline loops: CDR1 DFQATT, CDR2 SNEGSKA (reference sequence). From the 5' RACE reads, TCRdb called clonotypes with MiXCR, one entry per CDR3 protein. The repertoire has around 28,000 distinct CDR3 sequences, less than 2.5% of them found once; the top ten carry around 2.5%. The source material was PBMCs. This chain links TRBV20-1 with TRBJ2-3; 7 nucleotides align to TRBD2. This TCR was recovered from a woman in her 50s with multiple sclerosis. The DNA of the CDR3 is TGCAGTGCCATGGGACTAAGGGGCACAGATACGCAGTATTTT. Amino acids: CSAMGLRGTDTQYF.